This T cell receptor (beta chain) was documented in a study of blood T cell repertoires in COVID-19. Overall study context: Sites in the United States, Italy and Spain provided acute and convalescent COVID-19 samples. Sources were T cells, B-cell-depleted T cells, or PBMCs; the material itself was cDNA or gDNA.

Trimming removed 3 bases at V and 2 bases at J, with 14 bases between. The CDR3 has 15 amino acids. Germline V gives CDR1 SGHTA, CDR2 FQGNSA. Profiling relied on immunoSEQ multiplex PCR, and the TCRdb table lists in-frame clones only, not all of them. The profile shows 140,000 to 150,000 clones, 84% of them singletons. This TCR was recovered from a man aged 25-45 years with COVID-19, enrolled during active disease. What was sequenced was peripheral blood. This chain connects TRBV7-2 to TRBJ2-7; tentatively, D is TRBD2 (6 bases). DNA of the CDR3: TGTGCCAGCAGCTTTGAGTCTCCGGGGGCCTACGAGCAGTACTTC. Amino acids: CASSFESPGAYEQYF.